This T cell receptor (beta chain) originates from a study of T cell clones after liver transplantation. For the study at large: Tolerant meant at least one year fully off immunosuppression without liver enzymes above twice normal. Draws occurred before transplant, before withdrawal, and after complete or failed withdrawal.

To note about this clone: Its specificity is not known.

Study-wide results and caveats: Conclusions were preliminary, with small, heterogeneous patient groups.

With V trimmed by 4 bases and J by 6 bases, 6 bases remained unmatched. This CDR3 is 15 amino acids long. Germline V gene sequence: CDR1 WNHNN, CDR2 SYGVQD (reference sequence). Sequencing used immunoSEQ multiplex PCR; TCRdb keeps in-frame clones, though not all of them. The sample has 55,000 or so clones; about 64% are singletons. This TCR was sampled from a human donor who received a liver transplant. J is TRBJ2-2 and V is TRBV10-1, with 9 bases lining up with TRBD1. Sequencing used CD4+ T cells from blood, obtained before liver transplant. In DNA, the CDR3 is TGCGCCAGCAGTGCTTACAGGGGGCGCCCCGGGGAGCTGTTTTTT. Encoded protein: CASSAYRGRPGELFF.